This entry lists 8 T cell receptor beta chains sequenced from one sample in a study of a mutant IDH1 vaccine in newly diagnosed glioma. Repertoires were generated with immunoSEQ multiplex PCR, while TCRdb's copy carries only in-frame clones and drops some. The table lists around 54,000 clones, approximately 78% of them singletons. The time point here: baseline, week 1 (first vaccination visit). Stated treatment: pre-vaccination baseline after standard-of-care therapy. Material: PBMCs, obtained from a glioma patient treated with radiotherapy, temozolomide or both. Receptors were obtained from a man in his late teens or twenties with glioma.

A single count supports this clone. The chain joins TRBV29-1 to TRBJ2-2, with 13 bases matching TRBD2. The J segment lost 1 base and the V segment lost 7 bases, leaving 9 bases of the junction unmatched. Germline assignment: CDR1 SQVTM and CDR2 ANQGSEA. The CDR3 runs 17 residues. CDR3 protein: CSARTSGRRRNTGELFF. The DNA of the CDR3 is TGCAGCGCCCGGACTAGCGGGAGAAGGAGGAACACCGGGGAGCTGTTTTTT.

This chain uses TRBV7-9 with TRBJ1-1; D might be TRBD1 (5 bases). The ends were cut back, 5 bases at V and 1 base at J, with 14 bases in the middle. CDR1 is SEHNR and CDR2 is FQNEAQ in the germline V gene (reference sequence). The CDR3 sequence is 15 residues long. This CDR3 reads CASSPRLGGNTEAFF. CDR3 bases: TGTGCCAGCAGCCCCCGACTTGGGGGGAACACTGAAGCTTTCTTT.

This chain connects TRBV4-3 to TRBJ2-7; 10 nucleotides match TRBD1. The germline gives CDR1 LGHNA, CDR2 YSLEER. This CDR3 contains 14 residues. V lost 4 bases, J lost 2 bases, and 2 bases stayed unmatched. The chain's CDR3 is CASSPGTGAYEQYF. As DNA, the CDR3 is TGCGCCAGCAGCCCCGGGACAGGGGCCTACGAGCAGTACTTC.

This clone is a singleton in its sample. This sequence joins TRBV5-6 and TRBJ2-2; D ambiguous. Trimming took off 2 bases at V and 5 bases at J, with 1 base between the two ends. The CDR3 spans 11 residues. Per germline, CDR1 SGHDT and CDR2 YYEEEE. The CDR3: CASSFTGELFF. The CDR3 nucleotides read TGTGCCAGCAGCTTTACCGGGGAGCTGTTTTTT.

The CDR3 loop is CAISAGGRLYTEAFF. CDR3 sequence (DNA): TGTGCCATCAGTGCCGGGGGACGGCTTTACACTGAAGCTTTCTTT. The chain couples TRBV10-3 to TRBJ1-1, with a tentative D call TRBD1 (5 bases). Per the germline V gene, CDR1 is ENHRY and CDR2 is SYGVKD. Trimming left V 4 bases short and J 3 bases short, with 15 bases between. The CDR3 length is 15 residues.

This chain uses TRBV6-5 with TRBJ1-1, with D maybe TRBD1 (5 bases). CDR1 is MNHEY and CDR2 is SVGAGI in the germline V gene. Deletions cut 4 bases from V and 9 bases from J, with 12 bases between. The CDR3 contains 12 residues. Here the CDR3 DNA reads TGTGCCAGCAGTTCGCCGGGGCCTCAAGCTTTCTTT. It is translated as CASSSPGPQAFF.

The V and J genes are TRBV2 and TRBJ1-5; tentatively, D is TRBD1 (6 bases). The germline V gene encodes CDR1 SNHLY and CDR2 FYNNEI. Trimming cost V 0 bases and J 7 bases, with 16 bases left between them. There are 16 residues in the CDR3. The CDR3 loop reads CASSEAPWGARQPQHF. In DNA, the CDR3 is TGTGCCAGCAGTGAAGCCCCTTGGGGGGCCAGGCAGCCCCAGCATTTT.

V usage is TRBV7-2 and J usage is TRBJ2-6; D tentatively fits TRBD1 or TRBD2 (5 bases each). This CDR3 region has 19 residues. CDR1 and CDR2 from the germline V gene are SGHTA and FQGNSA. V was shortened by 0 bases and J by 0 bases, with 15 bases between the two germline ends. The CDR3 spells CASSLAGTGTSSGANVLTF. The CDR3 DNA follows: TGTGCCAGCAGCTTAGCGGGGACGGGAACGAGCTCTGGGGCCAACGTCCTGACTTTC.